This record looks at one T cell receptor beta chain sequence and its context. Its antigen is currently not known. No much larger clone is present one base from it, and per-base qualities are unavailable. This sample stems from a study of cytotoxic CD8 clonotypes in ibrutinib-treated CLL (dated by TCRdb to the early 2020s). General notes on the study: The cohort had about a dozen relapsed/refractory and roughly 14 treatment-naive patients; some 17 were IGHV unmutated. Response samples were taken after a median of around 13 months on treatment, ranging from 6 to 36 months. Every sample from remission and from progressive disease was obtained while the patients were still on ibrutinib. Of the 85 to 95 participants in the trial, roughly 25 had longitudinal samples available. Cryopreserved peripheral blood mononuclear cells were collected before treatment, at response, and at either disease progression or sustained remission. Responses were partial in roughly 24 patients and complete in 2; after median around 66 months follow-up, some 15 stayed in remission and about 12 progressed. On average, each sample had hundreds of thousands of productive templates and more than 75,000 productive rearrangements.

Reading the label with the study, this specimen's time point is: about twelve months on ibrutinib. Roughly 2 micrograms of genomic DNA were extracted from cryopreserved PBMCs for TCR beta library preparation. Longitudinal blood samples from CLL patients on ibrutinib monotherapy underwent high-throughput TCR beta sequencing. The patients took part in an open-label, single-center phase 2 trial of ibrutinib monotherapy. A MiSeq instrument was used for deep resolution sequencing, which targeted depths ranging from 1 in 1 million up to 1 in 200,000 T cells, with coverage averaging 10x for each clonotype. The immunoSEQ hsTCRB Kit was used to generate TCR beta libraries. Processing in the source paper ran as follows. Data were analyzed with ImmunoSEQ Data Assistant and ImmunoSEQ Analyzer, with V, D and J genes assigned per IMGT definitions. Clonality, with values ranging from 0 to 1, was calculated as one minus the normalized Shannon entropy of productive rearrangement frequencies. Only overrepresented clonotypes making up at least 0.05% of the repertoire of each patient were included in the public clonotype analysis. Thirteen repertoires from age-matched healthy donors, obtained from immuneACCESS, served as clonality controls. Sourced from immuneACCESS, this table was stored by TCRdb with only in-frame sequences that have V and J called. A share of the clones is absent; for the studies checked, an unresolved V gene accounts for under half, and the remainder has no known explanation. The DNA gave D and trimming, while V, J and clone size come from that table. The sample table holds about 68,000 clones, of which approximately 71% were seen once. Of the sample, 4.5% to 6% falls within the top ten clones.

The CDR3 measures 19 amino acids from cysteine to phenylalanine. Of all the DNA, just the CDR3 is kept, 57 bases in frame from base 1. V lost 4 bases and J lost 5 bases; the stretch between them is 28 bases long. General conclusions and limits of the study: At ibrutinib response clonality went up, during sustained remission it held steady, and at progression it dropped back toward baseline. At baseline, clonality was higher than in age-matched healthy donors and showed a strong correlation with circulating CD8+ T-cell counts. Public clonotypes were rare and either shrank or stayed stable during treatment, and the rise in clonality at ibrutinib response reflected expansion of private clonotypes. Lymph node repertoires were not examined, and the timing of sampling was not matched between patients in sustained remission and those whose disease progressed.

The source of this sequence is a human donor with chronic lymphocytic leukemia. The rearrangement combines TRBV5-3 with TRBJ2-1, with a tentative D gene TRBD2 over 7 matching bases. TRBV5-3 has ORF status, its function being uncertain. The sample here was PBMCs, taken after 12 months of ibrutinib treatment. The CDR3 corresponds to CARSPTPLIWAGAHNEQFF. Read as DNA, the sequence is TGTGCCAGAAGCCCCACCCCACTAATATGGGCGGGGGCCCACAATGAGCAGTTCTTC.